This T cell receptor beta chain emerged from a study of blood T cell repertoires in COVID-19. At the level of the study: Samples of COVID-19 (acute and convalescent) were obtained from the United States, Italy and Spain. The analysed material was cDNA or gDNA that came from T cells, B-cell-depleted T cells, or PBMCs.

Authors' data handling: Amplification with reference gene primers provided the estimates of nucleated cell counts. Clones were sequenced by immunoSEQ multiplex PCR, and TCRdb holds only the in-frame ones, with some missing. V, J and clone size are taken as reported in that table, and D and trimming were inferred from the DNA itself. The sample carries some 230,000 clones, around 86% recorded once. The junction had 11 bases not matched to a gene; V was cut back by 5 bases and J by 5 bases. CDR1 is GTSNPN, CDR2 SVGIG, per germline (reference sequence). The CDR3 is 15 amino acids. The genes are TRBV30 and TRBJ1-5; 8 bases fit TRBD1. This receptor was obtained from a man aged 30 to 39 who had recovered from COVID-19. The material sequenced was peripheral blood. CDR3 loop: CAWEVRGRGDQPQHF. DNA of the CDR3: TGTGCCTGGGAGGTCAGGGGGCGAGGGGATCAGCCCCAGCATTTT.